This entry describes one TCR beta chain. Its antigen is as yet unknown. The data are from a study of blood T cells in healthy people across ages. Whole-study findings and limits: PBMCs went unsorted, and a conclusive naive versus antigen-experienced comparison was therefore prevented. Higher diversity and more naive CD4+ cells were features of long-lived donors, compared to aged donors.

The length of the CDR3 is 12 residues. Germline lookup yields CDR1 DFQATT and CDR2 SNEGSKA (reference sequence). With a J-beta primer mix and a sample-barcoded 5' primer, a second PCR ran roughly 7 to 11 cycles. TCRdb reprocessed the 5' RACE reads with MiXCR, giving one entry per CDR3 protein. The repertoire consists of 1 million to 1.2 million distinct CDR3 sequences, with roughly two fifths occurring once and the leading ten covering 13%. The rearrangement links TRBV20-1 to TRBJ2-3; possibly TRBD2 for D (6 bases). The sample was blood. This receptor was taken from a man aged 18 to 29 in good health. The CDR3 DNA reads TGCAGGGGACTTTCTAGCACAGATACGCAGTATTTT. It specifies CRGLSSTDTQYF.